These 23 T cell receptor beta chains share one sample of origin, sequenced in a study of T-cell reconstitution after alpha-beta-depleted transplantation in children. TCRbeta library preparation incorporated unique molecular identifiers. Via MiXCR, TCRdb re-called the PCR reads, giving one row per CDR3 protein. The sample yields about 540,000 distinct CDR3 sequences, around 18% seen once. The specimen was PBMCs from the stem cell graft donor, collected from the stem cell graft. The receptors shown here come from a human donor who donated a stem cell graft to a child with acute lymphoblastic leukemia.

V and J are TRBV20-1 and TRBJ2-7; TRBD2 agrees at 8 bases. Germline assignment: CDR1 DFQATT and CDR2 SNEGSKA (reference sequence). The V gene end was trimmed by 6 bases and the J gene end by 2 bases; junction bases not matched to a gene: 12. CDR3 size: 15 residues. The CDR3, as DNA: TGCAGTGCACCGCTTACTAGCGGAAAGACCTACGAGCAGTACTTC. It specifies CSAPLTSGKTYEQYF.

CDR3 sequence: CASSPRTGGGYTF. DNA for the CDR3: TGTGCCAGCAGCCCTCGGACAGGGGGTGGCTACACCTTC. The V call is TRBV3-1, the J call TRBJ1-2; TRBD1 matches at 10 bases. CDR1 is LGHDT and CDR2 is YNNKEL in the germline V gene (reference sequence). CDR3 length equals 13 residues. V trimming: 4 bases; J trimming: 7 bases; junction bases outside the gene matches: 3.

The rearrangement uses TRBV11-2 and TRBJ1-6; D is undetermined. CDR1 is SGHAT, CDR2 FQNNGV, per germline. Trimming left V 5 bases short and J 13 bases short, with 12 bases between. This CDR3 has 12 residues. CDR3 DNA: TGTGCCAGCAGCGTTCAGGTTTCCCCCCTCCACTTT. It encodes CASSVQVSPLHF.

CDR3 sequence reads: CAWSVGQTLSNQPQHF. CDR3 coding DNA: TGTGCCTGGAGTGTCGGGCAGACTTTAAGCAATCAGCCCCAGCATTTT. The chain uses TRBV30 and TRBJ1-5; no reliable D call. Germline V gene sequence: CDR1 GTSNPN, CDR2 SVGIG (reference sequence). CDR3 length: 16 amino acids. V lost 0 bases, J lost 1 base, and 13 bases lay in between.

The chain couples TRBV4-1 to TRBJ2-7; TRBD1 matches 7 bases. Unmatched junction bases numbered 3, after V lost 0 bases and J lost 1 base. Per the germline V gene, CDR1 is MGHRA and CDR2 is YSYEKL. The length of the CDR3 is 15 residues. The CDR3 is CASSQERQGSYEQYF. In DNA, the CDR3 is TGCGCCAGCAGCCAAGAACGACAGGGTTCCTACGAGCAGTACTTC.

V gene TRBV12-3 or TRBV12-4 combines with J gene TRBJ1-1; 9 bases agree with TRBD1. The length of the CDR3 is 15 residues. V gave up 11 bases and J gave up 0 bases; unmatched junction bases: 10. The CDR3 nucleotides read TGTGCCGGCGTCCCTAGGGACAGGGTGAACACTGAAGCTTTCTTT. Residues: CAGVPRDRVNTEAFF.

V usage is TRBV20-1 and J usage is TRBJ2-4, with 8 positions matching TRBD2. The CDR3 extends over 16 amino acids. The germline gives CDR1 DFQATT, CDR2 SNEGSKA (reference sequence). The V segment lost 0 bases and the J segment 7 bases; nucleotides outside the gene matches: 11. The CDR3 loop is CSARDEERESFNIQYF. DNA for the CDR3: TGCAGTGCTAGAGATGAGGAGCGGGAGTCTTTTAACATTCAGTACTTC.

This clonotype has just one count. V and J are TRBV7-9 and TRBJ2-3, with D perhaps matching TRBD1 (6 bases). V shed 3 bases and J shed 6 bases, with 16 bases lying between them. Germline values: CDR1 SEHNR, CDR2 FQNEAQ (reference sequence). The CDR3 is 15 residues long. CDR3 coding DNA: TGTGCCAGCAGCTTTGTTTCAAGGGGGACGGATACGCAGTATTTT. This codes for CASSFVSRGTDTQYF.

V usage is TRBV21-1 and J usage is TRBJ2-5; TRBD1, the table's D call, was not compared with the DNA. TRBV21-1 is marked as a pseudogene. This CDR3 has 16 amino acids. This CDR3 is CASSKGPRQGSKTQYF. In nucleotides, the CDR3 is TGTGCCAGCAGCAAAGGCCCGAGACAGGGGTCAAAGACCCAGTACTTC.

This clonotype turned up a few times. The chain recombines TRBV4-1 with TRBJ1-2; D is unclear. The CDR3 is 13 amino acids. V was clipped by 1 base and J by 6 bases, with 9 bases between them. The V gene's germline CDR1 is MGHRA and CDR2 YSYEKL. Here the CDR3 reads CASSQGLGDGYTF. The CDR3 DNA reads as TGCGCCAGCAGCCAAGGCCTCGGGGATGGCTACACCTTC.

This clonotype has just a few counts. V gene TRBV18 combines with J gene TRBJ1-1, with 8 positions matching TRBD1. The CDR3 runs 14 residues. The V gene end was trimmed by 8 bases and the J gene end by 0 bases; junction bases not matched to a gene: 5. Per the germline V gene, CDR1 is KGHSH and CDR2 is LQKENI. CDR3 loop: CASSPDRVNTEAFF. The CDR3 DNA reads TGTGCCAGCAGTCCGGACAGGGTGAACACTGAAGCTTTCTTT.

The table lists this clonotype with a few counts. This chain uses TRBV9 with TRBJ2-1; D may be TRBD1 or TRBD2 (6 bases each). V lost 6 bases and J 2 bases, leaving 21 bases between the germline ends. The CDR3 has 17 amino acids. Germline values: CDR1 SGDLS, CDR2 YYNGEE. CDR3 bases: TGTGCCAGCAACCTTCCGGGGGCGACCGTCGCCTACAATGAGCAGTTCTTC. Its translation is CASNLPGATVAYNEQFF.

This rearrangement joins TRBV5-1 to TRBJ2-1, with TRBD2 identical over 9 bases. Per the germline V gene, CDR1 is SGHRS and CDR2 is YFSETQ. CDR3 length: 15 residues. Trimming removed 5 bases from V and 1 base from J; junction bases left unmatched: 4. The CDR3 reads CASSYSGRSYNEQFF. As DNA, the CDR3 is TGCGCCAGCAGTTACAGCGGGAGGTCCTACAATGAGCAGTTCTTC.

The CDR3 region has the DNA TGTGCCAGCAGTTCCCCGGGACAGGGTGGCTATGGCTACACCTTC. This codes for CASSSPGQGGYGYTF. The chain couples TRBV12-3 or TRBV12-4 to TRBJ1-2; 9 nucleotides agree with TRBD1. This CDR3 spans 15 amino acids. Unmatched junction bases numbered 7, after V lost 4 bases and J lost 4 bases.

CDR3 in DNA: TGCGCCAGCAGTGGTTGGGACAGCGGAAACACCATATATTTT. It specifies CASSGWDSGNTIYF. The V call is TRBV10-2, the J call TRBJ1-3; 7 bases line up with TRBD1. The CDR3 loop spans 14 amino acids. Germline-derived CDR1 and CDR2 are WSHSY and SAAADI. V trimming: 4 bases; J trimming: 4 bases; junction bases outside the gene matches: 4.

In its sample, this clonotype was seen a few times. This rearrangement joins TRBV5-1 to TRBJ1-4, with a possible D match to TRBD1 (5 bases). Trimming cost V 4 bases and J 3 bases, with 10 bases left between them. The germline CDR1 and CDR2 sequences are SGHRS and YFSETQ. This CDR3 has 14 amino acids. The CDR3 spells CASSRDSPNEKLFF. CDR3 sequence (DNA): TGCGCCAGCAGCCGAGACAGCCCTAATGAAAAACTGTTTTTT. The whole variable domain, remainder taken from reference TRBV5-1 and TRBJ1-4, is KAGVTQTPRYLIKTRGQQVTLSCSPISGHRSVSWYQQTPGQGLQFLFEYFSETQRNKGNFPGRFSGRQFSNSRSEMNVSTLELGDSALYLCASSRDSPNEKLFFGSGTQLSVL.

CDR3 nucleotide sequence: TGTGCCACGACGTTTAACACAGATACGCAGTATTTT. Translated: CATTFNTDTQYF. The J gene is TRBJ2-3, the V gene TRBV12-3 or TRBV12-4; no reliable D call. Trimming stripped 10 bases from V and 2 bases from J, with 10 bases between. There are 12 residues in the CDR3.

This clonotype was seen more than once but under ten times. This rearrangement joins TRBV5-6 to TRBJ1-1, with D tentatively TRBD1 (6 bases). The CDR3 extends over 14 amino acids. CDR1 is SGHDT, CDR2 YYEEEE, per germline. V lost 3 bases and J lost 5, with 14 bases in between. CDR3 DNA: TGTGCCAGCAGCTCCCCCAGGACAGCTACTGAAGCTTTCTTT. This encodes CASSSPRTATEAFF.

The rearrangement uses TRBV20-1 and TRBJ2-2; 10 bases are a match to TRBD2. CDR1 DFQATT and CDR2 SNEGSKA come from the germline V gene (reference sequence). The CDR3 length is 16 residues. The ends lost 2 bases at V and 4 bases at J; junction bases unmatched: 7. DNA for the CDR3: TGCAGTGCTAGACTAGCGGGAGTCCCGATCACCGGGGAGCTGTTTTTT. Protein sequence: CSARLAGVPITGELFF.

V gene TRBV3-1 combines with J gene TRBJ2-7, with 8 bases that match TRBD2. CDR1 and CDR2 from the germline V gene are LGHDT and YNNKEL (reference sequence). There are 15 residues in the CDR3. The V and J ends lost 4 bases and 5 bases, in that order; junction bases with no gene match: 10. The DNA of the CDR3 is TGTGCCAGCAGCCGCTGGGAAGCGGGAGCAGACGAGCAGTACTTC. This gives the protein CASSRWEAGADEQYF.

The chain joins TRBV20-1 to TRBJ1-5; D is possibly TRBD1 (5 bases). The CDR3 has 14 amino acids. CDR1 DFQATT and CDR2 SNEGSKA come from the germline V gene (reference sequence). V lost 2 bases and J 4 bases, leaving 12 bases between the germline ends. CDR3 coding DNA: TGCAGTGCTAGAACCAGGGAAATGAATCAGCCCCAGCATTTT. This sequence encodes CSARTREMNQPQHF.

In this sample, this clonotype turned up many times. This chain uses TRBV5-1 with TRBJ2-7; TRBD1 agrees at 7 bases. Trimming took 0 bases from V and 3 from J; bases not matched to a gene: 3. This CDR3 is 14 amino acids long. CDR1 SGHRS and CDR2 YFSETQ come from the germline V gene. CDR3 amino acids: CASSLEDRDYEQYF. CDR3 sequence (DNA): TGCGCCAGCAGCTTGGAAGACAGGGACTACGAGCAGTACTTC.

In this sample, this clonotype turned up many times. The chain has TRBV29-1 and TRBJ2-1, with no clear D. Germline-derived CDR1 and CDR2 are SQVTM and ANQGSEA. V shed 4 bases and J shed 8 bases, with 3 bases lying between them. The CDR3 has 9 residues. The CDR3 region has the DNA TGCAGCGTTGCGGATGAGCAGTTCTTC. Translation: CSVADEQFF.